Below, one TCR beta chain is given with its context. The CDR3 extends over 14 amino acids. V gave up 7 bases and J gave up 4 bases; unmatched junction bases: 9. Germline V gives CDR1 MNHEY, CDR2 SMNVEV (reference sequence). Method: immunoSEQ multiplex PCR; TCRdb's copy keeps in-frame clones and lacks some. The sample shows over 85,000 clones, roughly 89% of them seen only once. The entry originates in a study of T cell changes during pregnancy in multiple sclerosis. The chain uses TRBV27 and TRBJ1-1; 7 nucleotides match TRBD1. The TCR was taken from a female donor in good health, enrolled as a control in a pregnancy study. This sample comprised peripheral blood, obtained after pregnancy. CDR3 amino acids: CASTSGGKGTEAFF. As DNA, the CDR3 is TGTGCCAGCACCTCAGGGGGTAAGGGCACTGAAGCTTTCTTT.